Included here is one TCR beta chain sequence, with context. Its antigen is not identified. The data originate from a study of blood T cells in healthy people across ages. Study results and limitations: When set beside aged donors, long-lived donors presented more naive CD4+ cells and higher diversity.

It was with a sample-barcoded 5' primer and a J-beta primer mix that a second PCR of about 7 to 12 cycles was run. One entry per CDR3 protein results from TCRdb running MiXCR on the 5' RACE reads. The data show 790,000 or so distinct CDR3 sequences, with roughly 46% seen just once and about a sixth held by the top ten. Germline V gene lookup returns CDR1 SGHRS and CDR2 YFSETQ. The CDR3 spans 15 residues. Trimming removed 1 base from V and 4 bases from J; junction bases left unmatched: 6. Every participating donor contributed 9.5 to 10 milliliters of peripheral blood through a draw. Sequences were obtained from blood. This rearrangement joins TRBV5-1 to TRBJ2-5, with 8 bases lining up with TRBD2. The receptor was isolated from an elderly man in good health. CDR3 nucleotide sequence: TGCGCCAGCAGCTTGACCAGCGGGAGAGCAGAGACCCAGTACTTC. It translates to CASSLTSGRAETQYF.